The clone carrying this TCR beta chain was picked up a small number of times. The method was immunoSEQ multiplex PCR; TCRdb's version includes in-frame clones alone and lacks a portion of them. The sample comprises roughly 3,000 clones, roughly 78% of which are singletons, and 88% rests with the top ten. The data stem from a study of STAT5B mutations in CD4+ large granular lymphocyte leukemia. Whole-study context: Anti-CD4 microbead selection came after CD8+ cell depletion in cryopreserved samples.

What was sequenced was PBMCs. The receptor comes from a woman between 65 and 79 years old with CD4+ T-cell large granular lymphocyte leukemia.

The CDR3 sequence: CASSAYGTGQSPLHF. DNA of the CDR3: TGTGCCAGCAGCGCGTATGGGACAGGTCAATCACCCCTCCACTTT. This chain connects TRBV7-3 to TRBJ1-6; TRBD1 agrees at 8 bases. This CDR3 has 15 amino acids. J was trimmed by 10 bases and V by 5 bases; bases with no gene match: 10. The germline V gene encodes CDR1 SGHTA and CDR2 FQGTGA.